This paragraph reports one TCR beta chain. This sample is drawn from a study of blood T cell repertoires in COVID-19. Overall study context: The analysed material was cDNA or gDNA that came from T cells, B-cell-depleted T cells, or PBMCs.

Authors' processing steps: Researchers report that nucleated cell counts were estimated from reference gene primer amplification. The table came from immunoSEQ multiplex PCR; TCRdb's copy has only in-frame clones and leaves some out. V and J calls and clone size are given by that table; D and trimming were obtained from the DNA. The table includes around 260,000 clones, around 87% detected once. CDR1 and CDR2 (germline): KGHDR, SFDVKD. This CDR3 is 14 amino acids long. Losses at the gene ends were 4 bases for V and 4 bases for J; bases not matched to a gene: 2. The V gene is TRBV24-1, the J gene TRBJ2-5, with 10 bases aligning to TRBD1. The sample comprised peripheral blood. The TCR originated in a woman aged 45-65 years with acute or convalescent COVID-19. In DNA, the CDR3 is TGTGCCACCAGTGACCGGACAGGGGGAGAGACCCAGTACTTC. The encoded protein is CATSDRTGGETQYF.